This T cell receptor (beta chain) emerged from a study of blood T cell repertoires in COVID-19. Across the whole study: Whether acute or convalescent, the COVID-19 samples came from the United States, Italy and Spain. Nucleic acid was either cDNA or gDNA, and it came from T cells, B-cell-depleted T cells, or PBMCs.

The repertoire was sequenced with immunoSEQ multiplex PCR; TCRdb's copy has only in-frame clones and lacks some. The table shows a few hundred thousand clones, with approximately 89% occurring only once. This CDR3 has 15 residues. The trim removed 6 bases at V and 2 bases at J, leaving 4 bases unmatched. Germline V gives CDR1 MDHEN, CDR2 SYDVKM. The chain joins TRBV28 to TRBJ1-2; 12 bases fit TRBD1. This clonotype was obtained from a woman aged 45-65 years with acute or convalescent COVID-19. What was sequenced was peripheral blood. Here the CDR3 reads CASRDGTGGNYGYTF. The CDR3 nucleotides are TGTGCCAGCAGGGACGGGACAGGGGGCAACTATGGCTACACCTTC.